These 17 T cell receptor beta chains originate from one sample sequenced in a study of sequential checkpoint blockade in melanoma. Treatment meaning: randomized to nivolumab then ipilimumab (arm A) or the reverse (arm B). Profiled with immunoSEQ multiplex PCR; TCRdb holds only in-frame clones, not every one. Here the sample spans roughly 28,000 clones, approximately 80% being singletons. The sequencing here drew on CD8+ T cells sorted from blood (inferred from file names), taken from a patient given nivolumab and ipilimumab in sequence. These receptors all come from a human donor with melanoma.

This clone was counted only a few times. The chain has TRBV11-1 and TRBJ2-7; D not resolved. Germline V CDR1 and CDR2: SGHAT, FQDESV (reference sequence). There are 13 residues in the CDR3. Trimming pared 5 bases from V and 3 bases from J, leaving 11 bases between. CDR3 protein: CASSRSDDYEQYF. The DNA of the CDR3 is TGTGCCAGCAGCCGGAGCGATGACTACGAGCAGTACTTC.

V gene TRBV6-6 combines with J gene TRBJ1-5; 7 bases fit TRBD1. Looked up from germline, CDR1 is MNHNY and CDR2 is SVGAGI (reference sequence). J gave up 0 bases and V 5 bases, and 7 bases lay outside the gene matches. CDR3 length: 16 residues. The CDR3 nucleotides read TGTGCCAGCAGTCCCCGACAGGGCATTAGCAATCAGCCCCAGCATTTT. Translation: CASSPRQGISNQPQHF.

The chain is built from TRBV11-2 and TRBJ2-5, with a weak D call TRBD2 (5 bases). V lost 3 bases to trimming and J lost 2 bases, with 7 bases between them. Germline V gives CDR1 SGHAT, CDR2 FQNNGV. The CDR3 spans 13 residues. CDR3 amino acids: CASSFTGQETQYF. CDR3 nucleotides: TGTGCCAGCAGCTTCACGGGGCAAGAGACCCAGTACTTC.

This clone has a handful of counts. The chain recombines TRBV7-9 with TRBJ2-7, with a tentative D call TRBD2 (5 bases). Deletions cut 5 bases from V and 2 bases from J, with 10 bases between. This CDR3 spans 13 amino acids. Germline values: CDR1 SEHNR, CDR2 FQNEAQ (reference sequence). CDR3 coding DNA: TGTGCCAGCAGCCCCGGACTCACCTACGAGCAGTACTTC. Translation: CASSPGLTYEQYF.

The chain employs TRBV7-6 and TRBJ2-7; 9 bases line up with TRBD1. The CDR3 has 14 amino acids. Germline V lookup: CDR1 SGHVS, CDR2 FNYEAQ. V gave up 5 bases and J gave up 2 bases; unmatched junction bases: 4. CDR3 sequence (DNA): TGTGCCAGCAGCCCGGGACAGGGTCCCTACGAGCAGTACTTC. Translating it yields CASSPGQGPYEQYF.

This clone was seen more than once but under ten times. The chain joins TRBV29-1 to TRBJ1-1; D may be TRBD1 (5 bases). Per germline, CDR1 SQVTM and CDR2 ANQGSEA. The CDR3 spans 12 residues. The V and J ends lost 5 bases and 4 bases respectively, with 11 bases between them. CDR3 sequence: CSVRSGGTEAFF. CDR3 DNA: TGCAGCGTTCGCAGCGGGGGCACTGAAGCTTTCTTT.

This chain joins TRBV9 and TRBJ1-6, with D maybe TRBD1 (5 bases). Looked up from germline, CDR1 is SGDLS and CDR2 is YYNGEE. With 4 bases removed from V and 7 bases from J, the gap between germline ends came to 15 bases. This CDR3 is built from 15 residues. The CDR3, as DNA: TGTGCCAGCAGCTACGACGGGGGGGAGAATTCACCCCTCCACTTT. It codes for CASSYDGGENSPLHF.

The chain uses TRBV25-1 and TRBJ1-1; D is unclear. CDR3 length: 13 amino acids. Trimming pared 6 bases from V and 1 base from J, leaving 9 bases between. Germline V CDR1 and CDR2: MGHDK, SYGVNS. The CDR3 region has the DNA TGTGCCAGCAGCCAGACATCGAACACTGAAGCTTTCTTT. As protein: CASSQTSNTEAFF.

A note on this clone: The sample holds other DNA sequences that translate to the same CDR3. The chain combines TRBV5-1 with TRBJ1-1; no clear D gene. Germline V gene lookup returns CDR1 SGHRS and CDR2 YFSETQ. V lost 1 base to trimming and J lost 5 bases, with 12 bases between them. CDR3 size: 14 residues. The CDR3 DNA follows: TGCGCCAGCAGCTTGACCGGTGGAGGGACTGAAGCTTTCTTT. Its protein product is CASSLTGGGTEAFF.

V is TRBV28 and J is TRBJ1-1; 7 positions match TRBD1. J was trimmed by 4 bases and V by 6 bases; bases with no gene match: 8. Germline values: CDR1 MDHEN, CDR2 SYDVKM. This CDR3 comprises 14 residues. The CDR3 loop is CASSKTGFGTEAFF. CDR3 DNA sequence: TGTGCCAGCAGCAAGACAGGGTTTGGCACTGAAGCTTTCTTT.

The gene calls are TRBV7-9 and TRBJ2-1, with unresolved D. CDR3 length equals 13 residues. Trimming left V 0 bases short and J 5 bases short, with 5 bases between. Germline lookup yields CDR1 SEHNR and CDR2 FQNEAQ (reference sequence). CDR3 amino acids: CASSLASDNEQFF. The CDR3 DNA is TGTGCCAGCAGCTTAGCGTCCGACAATGAGCAGTTCTTC. Combining the CDR3 with reference TRBV7-9 and TRBJ2-1 gives the whole variable domain DTGVSQNPRHKITKRGQNVTFRCDPISEHNRLYWYRQTLGQGPEFLTYFQNEAQLEKSRLLSDRFSAERPKGSFSTLEIQRTEQGDSAMYLCASSLASDNEQFFGPGTRLTVL.

The rearrangement uses TRBV25-1 and TRBJ1-4; D remains unclear. The germline CDR1 and CDR2 sequences are MGHDK and SYGVNS. Deletions cut 2 bases from V and 2 bases from J, with 6 bases between. This CDR3 has 14 residues. CDR3 amino acids: CASSEGFTNEKLFF. The CDR3 bases are TGTGCCAGCAGTGAAGGCTTCACTAATGAAAAACTGTTTTTT.

The chain is built from TRBV27 and TRBJ2-7; TRBD2 agrees at 7 bases. Germline V lookup: CDR1 MNHEY, CDR2 SMNVEV (reference sequence). J was trimmed by 7 bases and V by 2 bases; bases with no gene match: 2. The CDR3 runs to 12 residues. Here the CDR3 DNA reads TGTGCCAGCAGTTTACCCGGGGGGGAGCAGTACTTC. It is translated as CASSLPGGEQYF.

The chain employs TRBV19 and TRBJ2-3; TRBD1 agrees at 8 bases. The CDR3 contains 14 residues. V trimming: 6 bases; J trimming: 4 bases; junction bases outside the gene matches: 6. CDR1 LNHDA and CDR2 SQIVND come from the germline V gene (reference sequence). CDR3 coding DNA: TGTGCCAGTAGGACGTCAGGGGGCGCAGATACGCAGTATTTT. Translating it yields CASRTSGGADTQYF.

The J gene is TRBJ2-3, the V gene TRBV9, with TRBD2 as a possible D gene (5 bases). This CDR3 spans 16 amino acids. V was shortened by 0 bases and J by 0 bases, with 11 bases between the two germline ends. Germline-derived CDR1 and CDR2 are SGDLS and YYNGEE. The CDR3 bases are TGTGCCAGCAGCGTAGTTGGGAGTACTAGCACAGATACGCAGTATTTT. Its translation is CASSVVGSTSTDTQYF.

Comment on this clone: Additional DNA sequences in this sample encode the identical CDR3. The V call is TRBV9, the J call TRBJ2-1, with D maybe TRBD2 (7 bases). CDR1 SGDLS and CDR2 YYNGEE come from the germline V gene. This CDR3 spans 12 amino acids. Deletions cut 8 bases from V and 5 bases from J, with 11 bases between. CDR3 bases: TGTGCCAGTAGGGGGGGGGACAATGAGCAGTTCTTC. Translating it yields CASRGGDNEQFF.

V and J are TRBV14 and TRBJ1-2, with 7 bases fitting TRBD1. With 1 base clipped from V and 7 bases from J, the junction kept 9 bases outside the gene matches. CDR1 SGHDN and CDR2 FVKESK come from the germline V gene. The CDR3 extends over 15 amino acids. CDR3 protein: CASSQGTGPIRGYTF. The CDR3 nucleotides are TGTGCCAGCAGCCAAGGGACAGGACCTATCCGTGGCTACACCTTC.